This T cell receptor (beta chain) was retrieved from a study of blood T cell repertoires in COVID-19. Study context: Sites across the United States, Italy and Spain contributed samples from acute and convalescent COVID-19.

CDR1 and CDR2 from the germline V gene are SGDLS and YYNGEE. V dropped 2 bases and J dropped 5; count of bases not matched to a gene: 4. The CDR3 extends over 14 amino acids. Authors' processing steps: The assay estimated nucleated cells by amplifying reference gene primers. The method was immunoSEQ multiplex PCR; TCRdb's version includes in-frame clones alone and lacks a portion of them. V and J calls plus clone size are reproduced from that table; the DNA served to infer D and trimming. The table lists some 430,000 clones, about 92% of them singletons. Donors were grouped by their self-reported clinical history.

V gene TRBV9 combines with J gene TRBJ1-5; 7 bases fit TRBD1. The receptor was isolated from a man between 18 and 29 years old who had recovered from COVID-19. The sequenced material came from PBMCs or T cells enriched from blood (not recorded which). CDR3 sequence (DNA): TGTGCCAGCAGCGTTGGGACAGCGGATCAGCCCCAGCATTTT. Protein: CASSVGTADQPQHF.